These 30 T cell receptor beta chains were sequenced from one sample in a study of response to subunit inactivated influenza vaccine. TCRdb reprocessed the RT-PCR reads with MiXCR, giving one entry per CDR3 protein. This table has approximately 530,000 distinct CDR3 sequences, more than 7% appearing once. The sample here was PBMCs from blood, taken less than 30 months after vaccination. The origin of the receptors is a man aged 45-69 years who received an inactivated influenza vaccine.

This clonotype was counted only a few times. The gene calls are TRBV12-3 or TRBV12-4 and TRBJ2-3, with no clear D. The CDR3 has 15 amino acids. Trimming shortened V by 5 bases and J by 0 bases, and 12 bases separated the two germline ends. The CDR3 is CASSPGPRSTDTQYF. In DNA form, the CDR3 reads TGTGCCAGCAGTCCCGGCCCCCGAAGCACAGATACGCAGTATTTT.

This clonotype has a count of ten or more. This chain uses TRBV5-1 with TRBJ2-7, with D possibly matching TRBD2 (5 bases). The V gene lost 1 base and the J gene lost 7 bases, with 12 bases spanning the gap. The CDR3 covers 13 residues. From germline, CDR1 is SGHRS and CDR2 YFSETQ. The chain's CDR3 is CASSLNPSGEQYF. The CDR3 region has the DNA TGCGCCAGCAGCTTGAACCCCTCGGGGGAGCAGTACTTC.

This clonotype was seen only a few times. The genes are TRBV5-1 and TRBJ2-5; TRBD1 might be the D (6 bases). Per germline, CDR1 SGHRS and CDR2 YFSETQ. Trimming cost V 0 bases and J 6 bases, with 15 bases left between them. CDR3 length: 15 amino acids. CDR3 sequence: CASSLEAGDRKTQYF. The CDR3 DNA follows: TGCGCCAGCAGCTTGGAGGCAGGGGATAGAAAGACCCAGTACTTC.

In its sample, this clonotype was seen many times. The chain couples TRBV27 to TRBJ1-5; the match to TRBD1 covers 8 bases. The CDR3 has 14 amino acids. J gave up 6 bases and V 5 bases, and 6 bases lay outside the gene matches. From germline, CDR1 is MNHEY and CDR2 SMNVEV (reference sequence). CDR3 protein: CASSKRTGSQPQHF. The CDR3 DNA reads TGTGCCAGCAGTAAACGGACAGGGAGTCAGCCCCAGCATTTT.

The chain couples TRBV19 to TRBJ2-2, with D unresolved. Germline V gene data show CDR1 as LNHDA and CDR2 as SQIVND (reference sequence). V lost 3 bases and J lost 7, with 6 bases in between. CDR3 length: 12 amino acids. The CDR3: CASSIVRGELFF. The CDR3 coding sequence is TGTGCCAGTAGTATTGTGCGCGGGGAGCTGTTTTTT.

The chain joins TRBV12-3 or TRBV12-4 to TRBJ1-5; TRBD1 might be the D (5 bases). Trimming pared 6 bases from V and 2 bases from J, leaving 11 bases between. The CDR3 sequence is 14 residues long. The CDR3 sequence is CASSQGVGNQPQHF. Here the CDR3 DNA reads TGTGCCAGCAGCCAAGGGGTGGGCAATCAGCCCCAGCATTTT.

There are a few counts of this clonotype. The V gene is TRBV12-3 or TRBV12-4, the J gene TRBJ2-3; 8 positions match TRBD2. This CDR3 region has 16 residues. The ends lost 6 bases at V and 3 bases at J; junction bases unmatched: 11. CDR3 coding DNA: TGTGCCAGCAGCCCCACAAGCGGGAGCGGGACAGATACGCAGTATTTT. Protein: CASSPTSGSGTDTQYF.

The chain uses TRBV29-1 and TRBJ2-7; D uncertain. There are 11 residues in the CDR3. Trimming pared 6 bases from V and 4 bases from J, leaving 10 bases between. Per the germline V gene, CDR1 is SQVTM and CDR2 is ANQGSEA. Written as DNA, the CDR3 is TGCAGCGTGAACGAGAGTTACGAGCAGTACTTC. It is translated as CSVNESYEQYF.

The chain has TRBV6-1 and TRBJ2-1; D gene uncertain. The CDR3 is 13 residues long. CDR1 MNHNS and CDR2 SASEGT come from the germline V gene. V was trimmed by 6 bases and J by 8 bases, leaving 14 bases between them. CDR3: CASSPFSEDEQFF. The CDR3 nucleotides are TGTGCCAGCAGCCCGTTCAGTGAGGATGAGCAGTTCTTC.

This clonotype was seen at least ten times. This rearrangement joins TRBV7-2 to TRBJ1-1; D perhaps matches TRBD1 (5 bases). With 5 bases removed from V and 5 bases from J, the gap between germline ends came to 12 bases. Germline CDR1 SGHTA, CDR2 FQGNSA. CDR3 length equals 13 residues. The CDR3: CASSPPGGTEAFF. The CDR3 DNA reads TGTGCCAGCAGCCCGCCGGGGGGAACTGAAGCTTTCTTT.

The rearrangement links TRBV6-6 to TRBJ1-6; unclear D gene. Trimming cost V 4 bases and J 8 bases, with 6 bases left between them. The CDR3 totals 12 residues. Per the germline V gene, CDR1 is MNHNY and CDR2 is SVGAGI (reference sequence). The CDR3 is CASSWEDSPLHF. In DNA, the CDR3 is TGTGCCAGCAGTTGGGAAGATTCACCCCTCCACTTT.

This clonotype has just a few counts. The CDR3 sequence: CASSSTGSLSYNEQFF. In DNA form, the CDR3 reads TGCGCCAGCAGCTCAACAGGTTCCCTTTCCTACAATGAGCAGTTCTTC. The chain couples TRBV5-1 to TRBJ2-1; D might be TRBD1 (5 bases). The CDR3 has 16 residues. V lost 3 bases to trimming and J lost 1 base, with 14 bases between them. Per the germline V gene, CDR1 is SGHRS and CDR2 is YFSETQ.

The rearrangement links TRBV7-2 to TRBJ2-1; 16 bases agree with TRBD2. The J segment lost 7 bases and the V segment lost 5 bases, leaving 8 bases of the junction unmatched. The CDR3 sequence is 17 residues long. Germline V gene sequence: CDR1 SGHTA, CDR2 FQGNSA. The CDR3 nucleotides read TGTGCCAGCAGCCCGGGACTAGCGGGGGGGCTCCATAATGAGCAGTTCTTC. It codes for CASSPGLAGGLHNEQFF.

The genes are TRBV6-5 and TRBJ2-6; no clear D. Deletions cut 0 bases from V and 4 bases from J, with 10 bases between. This CDR3 region has 16 residues. Per the germline V gene, CDR1 is MNHEY and CDR2 is SVGAGI. The CDR3 DNA is TGTGCCAGCAGTTACTCGAGAAGGACGGGGGCCAACGTCCTGACTTTC. It translates to CASSYSRRTGANVLTF.

The chain couples TRBV28 to TRBJ2-1, with D possibly matching TRBD2 (5 bases). The length of the CDR3 is 12 residues. Trimming took off 0 bases at V and 8 bases at J, with 5 bases between the two ends. The germline gives CDR1 MDHEN, CDR2 SYDVKM. The CDR3 protein is CASSLWRDEQFF. In nucleotides, the CDR3 is TGTGCCAGCAGTTTATGGCGGGATGAGCAGTTCTTC.

This clonotype has just a few counts. CDR3 residues: CASSYRRTGDSSYNEQFF. In nucleotides, the CDR3 is TGTGCCAGCAGTTATAGGCGCACGGGGGATAGCTCCTACAATGAGCAGTTCTTC. The J gene is TRBJ2-1, the V gene TRBV6-2 or TRBV6-3, with TRBD2 as a possible D gene (6 bases). Germline lookup yields CDR1 MNHEY and CDR2 SVGEGT. This CDR3 has 18 residues. The V end was cut by 3 bases, the J end by 0 bases, with 18 bases between.

This chain links TRBV21-1 with TRBJ2-5. TRBV21-1 is a listed pseudogene. The CDR3 totals 15 residues. The CDR3 DNA follows: TGTGCCAGCAGCAAAGTTGTGGGGTGGCAAGAGACCCAGTACTTC. This codes for CASSKVVGWQETQYF.

The chain carries TRBV20-1 and TRBJ2-5, with 12 bases matching TRBD2. Germline CDR1 and CDR2: DFQATT and SNEGSKA (reference sequence). Trimming took 6 bases from V and 10 from J; bases not matched to a gene: 12. The CDR3 has 14 residues. The CDR3 region has the DNA TGCAGTGCAAGACTAGCGGGGGCCCAAGGGGACCAGTACTTC. Amino acids: CSARLAGAQGDQYF.

This clonotype came up many times. The V call is TRBV20-1, the J call TRBJ2-2; D ambiguous. Germline-derived CDR1 and CDR2 are DFQATT and SNEGSKA (reference sequence). V was cut by 0 bases and J by 2 bases, with 4 bases left in between. The CDR3 runs to 13 residues. The CDR3 spells CSARDINTGELFF. As DNA, the CDR3 is TGCAGTGCTAGAGATATCAACACCGGGGAGCTGTTTTTT.

This clonotype was detected ten times or more. The rearrangement links TRBV3-1 to TRBJ2-3; 7 bases align to TRBD1. CDR1 LGHDT and CDR2 YNNKEL come from the germline V gene (reference sequence). Trimming at V came to 4 bases and at J to 5 bases, leaving 6 bases not matched to a gene. This CDR3 contains 14 residues. The CDR3 protein is CASSRQGGGDTQYF. CDR3 DNA sequence: TGTGCCAGCAGCCGACAGGGTGGGGGAGATACGCAGTATTTT.

This clonotype was detected ten times or more. The rearrangement links TRBV5-1 to TRBJ2-1; D is undetermined. The germline CDR1 and CDR2 sequences are SGHRS and YFSETQ. With 1 base removed from V and 3 bases from J, the gap between germline ends came to 5 bases. The length of the CDR3 is 13 residues. The CDR3 here is CASSLTRYNEQFF. The DNA of the CDR3 is TGCGCCAGCAGCTTGACTCGCTACAATGAGCAGTTCTTC.

This clonotype came up a few times. The chain couples TRBV4-3 to TRBJ1-2; D gene uncertain. The V end lost 5 bases, the J end lost 5 bases, and 6 bases lay between the germline ends. Looked up from germline, CDR1 is LGHNA and CDR2 is YSLEER. This CDR3 comprises 11 residues. CDR3 in amino acids: CASSGRYGYTF. CDR3 nucleotides: TGCGCCAGCAGCGGTCGATATGGCTACACCTTC.

A few counts support this clonotype. The chain joins TRBV6-2 or TRBV6-3 to TRBJ2-2; 7 bases map to TRBD2. The germline CDR1 and CDR2 sequences are MNHEY and SVGEGT. V trimming: 2 bases; J trimming: 6 bases; junction bases outside the gene matches: 12. The CDR3 has 17 amino acids. CDR3 DNA: TGTGCCAGCAGTTACGTCTCAGGGAGGGTTTCATCCGGGGAGCTGTTTTTT. As protein: CASSYVSGRVSSGELFF.

The sample holds a few counts of this clonotype. The chain combines TRBV24-1 with TRBJ1-2; TRBD1 aligns across 8 bases. The germline V gene has CDR1 KGHDR and CDR2 SFDVKD. The ends lost 2 bases at V and 0 bases at J; junction bases unmatched: 10. The length of the CDR3 is 18 residues. This CDR3 is CATSDSSAGGLANYGYTF. As DNA, the CDR3 is TGTGCCACCAGTGATTCCTCTGCAGGGGGCCTGGCTAACTATGGCTACACCTTC.

The chain carries TRBV4-2 and TRBJ1-2; tentatively, D is TRBD1 (5 bases). Germline CDR1 and CDR2: LGHNA and YNFKEQ. V lost 4 bases and J 2 bases, leaving 14 bases between the germline ends. This CDR3 region has 15 residues. This CDR3 reads CASSPLVGGNYGYTF. The CDR3 coding sequence is TGTGCCAGCAGCCCCCTGGTCGGGGGGAACTATGGCTACACCTTC.

The chain couples TRBV7-2 to TRBJ2-1; either TRBD1 or TRBD2 may fit D (5 bases each). V dropped 3 bases and J dropped 2 bases, with 11 bases sitting between them. The germline CDR1 and CDR2 sequences are SGHTA and FQGNSA. This CDR3 contains 15 residues. CDR3 bases: TGTGCCAGCAGCTTCGAGAGGGGCCCCTACAATGAGCAGTTCTTC. Its translation: CASSFERGPYNEQFF.

In its sample, this clonotype was seen a few times. J is TRBJ1-4 and V is TRBV10-3; D may be TRBD1 (5 bases). V lost 3 bases and J 7 bases, leaving 24 bases between the germline ends. Per germline, CDR1 ENHRY and CDR2 SYGVKD. The CDR3 is made up of 18 amino acids. The CDR3 region is CAISDVYDYQGDVEKLFF. The CDR3, as DNA: TGTGCCATCAGTGACGTTTATGACTACCAGGGAGACGTTGAAAAACTGTTTTTT.

The table lists this clonotype with many counts. The V and J genes are TRBV5-1 and TRBJ2-7; D call uncertain. The ends were cut back, 1 base at V and 3 bases at J, with 20 bases in the middle. Germline CDR1 reads SGHRS; CDR2 reads YFSETQ. The CDR3 loop spans 17 amino acids. The CDR3 protein is CASSLPESGIDHYEQYF. CDR3 DNA sequence: TGCGCCAGCAGCTTGCCCGAGTCTGGGATTGATCACTACGAGCAGTACTTC.

This clonotype has more than one count but fewer than ten. The rearrangement links TRBV7-2 to TRBJ2-7, with TRBD2 matching over 10 bases. The CDR3 is made up of 13 amino acids. CDR1 SGHTA and CDR2 FQGNSA come from the germline V gene. Germline trimming cut 8 bases from V and 1 base from J; bases unmatched to any gene: 2. The CDR3 DNA reads as TGTGCCAGCCAGCGGGGGGGGTCCTACGAGCAGTACTTC. Translating it yields CASQRGGSYEQYF.

This clonotype was recorded a few times. CDR3 region: CSARVGWSYGYTF. The DNA of the CDR3 is TGCAGTGCTAGAGTTGGTTGGAGCTATGGCTACACCTTC. The chain couples TRBV20-1 to TRBJ1-2; D gene uncertain. This CDR3 has 13 residues. Trimming took 1 base from V and 4 from J, leaving 10 bases between them. Per germline, CDR1 DFQATT and CDR2 SNEGSKA (reference sequence).